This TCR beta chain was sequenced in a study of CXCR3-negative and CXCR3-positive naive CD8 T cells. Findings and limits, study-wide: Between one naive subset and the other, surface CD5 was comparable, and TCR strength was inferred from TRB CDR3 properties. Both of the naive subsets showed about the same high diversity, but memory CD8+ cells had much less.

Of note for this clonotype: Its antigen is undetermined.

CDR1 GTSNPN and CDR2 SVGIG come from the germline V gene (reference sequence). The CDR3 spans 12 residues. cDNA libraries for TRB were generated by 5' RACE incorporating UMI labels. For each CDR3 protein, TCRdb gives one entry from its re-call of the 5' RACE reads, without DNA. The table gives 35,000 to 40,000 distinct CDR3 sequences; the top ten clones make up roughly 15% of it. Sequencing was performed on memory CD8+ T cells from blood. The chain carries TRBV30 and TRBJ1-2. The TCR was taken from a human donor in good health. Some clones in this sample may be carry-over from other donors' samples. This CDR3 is CAWMDSSYGYTF.